These 17 T cell receptor beta chains share one sample of origin, sequenced in a study of post-analysis software for immune sequencing data. Study outcomes and limitations: The study found TRBV5-6, TRBV5-1 and TRBV20-1 among five TRBV segments more frequent in patients than controls.

The TCR beta cDNA libraries contained unique molecular identifiers. Via MiXCR, TCRdb re-called the PCR reads, giving one row per CDR3 protein. In the table there are fewer than 850,000 distinct CDR3 sequences, 35% to 55% of which are singletons. Antigens of these TCRs are unknown. Material: blood. Source of these receptors: a girl between 10 and 17 years old with multiple sclerosis.

The chain is built from TRBV4-2 and TRBJ2-1; maybe TRBD2 (5 bases). V was trimmed by 4 bases and J by 2 bases, leaving 12 bases between them. The V gene's germline CDR1 is LGHNA and CDR2 YNFKEQ. CDR3 length equals 15 residues. The CDR3 loop is CASSPRLLPYNEQFF. Here the CDR3 DNA reads TGTGCCAGCAGCCCCCGACTACTGCCCTACAATGAGCAGTTCTTC.

The chain employs TRBV4-2 and TRBJ2-3; unclear D gene. Germline loops: CDR1 LGHNA, CDR2 YNFKEQ. This CDR3 has 12 residues. The ends were cut back, 0 bases at V and 10 bases at J, with 8 bases in the middle. The CDR3 nucleotides read TGTGCCAGCAGCCAAGAGGACGGGCCGCAGTATTTT. This codes for CASSQEDGPQYF.

On this clonotype: The junction differs from germline at one of its ends, possibly a read error. The genes are TRBV5-1 and TRBJ1-1; D not resolved. The CDR3 length is 13 residues. Germline V gene lookup returns CDR1 SGHRS and CDR2 YFSETQ. In DNA form, the CDR3 reads TGCGCCAGCAGCTTGTTAGGGAACTCTGAAGCTTTCTTT. It codes for CASSLLGNSEAFF.

The CDR3 reads CASSSQNRGTGEQYF. The CDR3 nucleotides read TGTGCCAGCAGTAGCCAAAACAGGGGTACTGGAGAGCAGTACTTC. The chain has TRBV12-3 or TRBV12-4 and TRBJ2-5; TRBD1 matches at 7 bases. V trimming: 5 bases; J trimming: 11 bases; junction bases outside the gene matches: 17. The CDR3 is 15 amino acids.

This clonotype appeared a few times. V is TRBV11-2 and J is TRBJ2-3; no clear D. CDR3 length equals 13 residues. Trimming took off 5 bases at V and 5 bases at J, with 11 bases between the two ends. Germline V gene data show CDR1 as SGHAT and CDR2 as FQNNGV. CDR3 nucleotides: TGTGCCAGCAGCCCAGCTAATATAGATACGCAGTATTTT. Its translation is CASSPANIDTQYF.

This rearrangement joins TRBV20-1 to TRBJ2-5; 7 bases agree with TRBD2. Germline lookup yields CDR1 DFQATT and CDR2 SNEGSKA (reference sequence). V was pared by 6 bases and J by 0 bases, with 10 bases of the junction left unmatched. The CDR3 is 15 amino acids. The CDR3 here is CSAYSPTSNQETQYF. CDR3 nucleotide sequence: TGCAGTGCGTATTCCCCGACTAGCAACCAAGAGACCCAGTACTTC.

This clonotype was found once. One end of the junction does not line up with germline, which may come from a read error. The chain combines TRBV9 with TRBJ2-1, with 8 bases matching TRBD1. The CDR3 length is 15 residues. Germline V gives CDR1 SGDLS, CDR2 YYNGEE. CDR3 DNA sequence: TGTGCCAACAGCCCCGGACAGGGCTCCTACAATGAGCAGTTCTTC. Protein product: CANSPGQGSYNEQFF.

The chain joins TRBV7-8 to TRBJ2-4, with D maybe TRBD1 (6 bases). V was cut by 3 bases and J by 13 bases, with 31 bases left in between. The CDR3 totals 18 residues. Germline V CDR1 and CDR2: SGHVS, FQNEAQ. CDR3 protein: CASSFHTNRAGAWEIQYF. In nucleotides, the CDR3 is TGTGCCAGCAGCTTCCACACGAACAGGGCTGGGGCCTGGGAGATCCAGTACTTC.

This rearrangement joins TRBV7-2 to TRBJ2-3; TRBD2 aligns across 12 bases. Germline V CDR1 and CDR2: SGHTA, FQGNSA. Trimming cost V 1 base and J 4 bases; bases outside gene matches: 15. The CDR3 totals 20 residues. The CDR3 DNA reads TGTGCCAGCAGCTTAGGTCCCCTAGCGGGAGGGCCCGGGGGCCCAGATACGCAGTATTTT. Translated: CASSLGPLAGGPGGPDTQYF.

V and J are TRBV9 and TRBJ1-2, with 8 bases lining up with TRBD1. Germline V CDR1 and CDR2: SGDLS, YYNGEE. The length of the CDR3 is 15 residues. The J segment lost 8 bases and the V segment lost 1 base, leaving 10 bases of the junction unmatched. The DNA for the CDR3 is TGTGCCAGCAGCGTATCAGGGGGCCTCCAAAGCGGCTACACCTTC. This sequence encodes CASSVSGGLQSGYTF.

This clonotype was observed a few times. The chain employs TRBV20-1 and TRBJ2-1, with 13 positions matching TRBD2. The germline V gene encodes CDR1 DFQATT and CDR2 SNEGSKA (reference sequence). The CDR3 covers 18 residues. J lost 7 bases, V lost 1 base, and 13 bases had no gene match. The CDR3 loop is CSARGTSGRAEFGNEQFF. The CDR3 DNA is TGCAGTGCTAGAGGGACTAGCGGGAGAGCTGAATTCGGTAATGAGCAGTTCTTC.

The chain combines TRBV4-1 with TRBJ2-5; 9 bases map to TRBD2. Germline V gives CDR1 MGHRA, CDR2 YSYEKL. The CDR3 runs 16 residues. V shed 6 bases and J 1 base; nucleotides not matched to a gene: 9. The CDR3 reads CASRPDGTSSQETQYF. The CDR3 nucleotides read TGCGCCAGCAGACCCGACGGGACTAGCTCCCAAGAGACCCAGTACTTC.

J is TRBJ2-1 and V is TRBV6-6, with a weak D call TRBD2 (6 bases). Germline values: CDR1 MNHNY, CDR2 SVGAGI (reference sequence). The CDR3 consists of 14 residues. V was shortened by 1 base and J by 14 bases, with 18 bases between the two germline ends. Here the CDR3 reads CASSYFLGSPGEFF. In nucleotides, the CDR3 is TGTGCCAGCAGTTACTTTCTAGGATCGCCGGGGGAGTTCTTC.

Only one count was recorded for this clonotype. The chain employs TRBV20-1 and TRBJ1-6, with D perhaps TRBD1 (6 bases). Trimming removed 3 bases at V and 6 bases at J, with 12 bases between. This CDR3 is built from 14 residues. The germline V gene encodes CDR1 DFQATT and CDR2 SNEGSKA (reference sequence). In DNA form, the CDR3 reads TGCAGTGCTAGCAGGGGACGGAGTAATTCACCCCTCCACTTT. Amino acids: CSASRGRSNSPLHF.

There are a few counts of this clonotype. V and J are TRBV29-1 and TRBJ2-7, with a tentative D call TRBD2 (7 bases). V was pared by 7 bases and J by 2 bases, with 15 bases between. This CDR3 comprises 13 residues. CDR1 SQVTM and CDR2 ANQGSEA come from the germline V gene. CDR3 sequence (DNA): TGCAGCGCCCGAGGGGGGGCGCCCTACGAGCAGTACTTC. Translated, it gives CSARGGAPYEQYF.

V and J are TRBV6-5 and TRBJ2-1, with D unclear. Germline CDR1 reads MNHEY; CDR2 reads SVGAGI. The CDR3 sequence is 13 residues long. Trimming took off 6 bases at V and 3 bases at J, with 9 bases between the two ends. CDR3 sequence reads: CASRAGHYNEQFF. CDR3 DNA sequence: TGTGCCAGCAGGGCCGGGCACTACAATGAGCAGTTCTTC.

The chain has TRBV5-5 and TRBJ2-7, with D perhaps assigned TRBD1 or TRBD2 (5 bases each). This CDR3 is built from 15 residues. The V gene's germline CDR1 is SGHKS and CDR2 YYEKEE (reference sequence). Between the trimmed V and J ends, which lost 2 bases and 0 bases, there was a span of 12 bases. Here the CDR3 DNA reads TGTGCCAGCAGCTTCGGGGCGCACAACTCCTACGAGCAGTACTTC. Amino acids: CASSFGAHNSYEQYF.